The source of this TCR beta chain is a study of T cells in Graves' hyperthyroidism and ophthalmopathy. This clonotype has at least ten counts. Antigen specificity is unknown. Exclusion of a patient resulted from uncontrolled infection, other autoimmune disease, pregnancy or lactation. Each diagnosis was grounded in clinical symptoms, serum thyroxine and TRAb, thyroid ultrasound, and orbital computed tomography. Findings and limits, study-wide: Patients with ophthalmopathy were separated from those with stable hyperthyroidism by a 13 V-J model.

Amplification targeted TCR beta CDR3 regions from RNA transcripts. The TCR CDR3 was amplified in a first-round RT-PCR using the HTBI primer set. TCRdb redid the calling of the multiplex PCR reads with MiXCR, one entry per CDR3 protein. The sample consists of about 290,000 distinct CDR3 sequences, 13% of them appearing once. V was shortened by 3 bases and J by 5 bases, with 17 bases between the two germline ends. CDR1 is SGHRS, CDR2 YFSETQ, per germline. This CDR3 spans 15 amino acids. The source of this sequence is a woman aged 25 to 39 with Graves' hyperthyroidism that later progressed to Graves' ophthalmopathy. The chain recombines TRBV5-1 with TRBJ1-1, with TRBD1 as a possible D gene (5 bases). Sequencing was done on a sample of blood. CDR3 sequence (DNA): TGCGCCAGCAGCTCATCGACCCTGGGGGATACTGAAGCTTTCTTT. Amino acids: CASSSSTLGDTEAFF. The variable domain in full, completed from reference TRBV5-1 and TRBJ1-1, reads KAGVTQTPRYLIKTRGQQVTLSCSPISGHRSVSWYQQTPGQGLQFLFEYFSETQRNKGNFPGRFSGRQFSNSRSEMNVSTLELGDSALYLCASSSSTLGDTEAFFGQGTRLTVV.